This T cell receptor (beta chain) is drawn from a study of identical twins. Regarding the study as a whole: Twins shared out-of-frame alpha sequences with excess low generation probability. Instead of following the same donors, the conclusions were based on cross-sectional statistical analysis.

MiXCR, applied by TCRdb to the 5' RACE reads, yields one record per CDR3 protein. This table holds roughly 720,000 distinct CDR3 sequences, 15% to 20% found once. The germline gives CDR1 MDHEN, CDR2 SYDVKM. The CDR3 loop spans 14 amino acids. V was cut by 6 bases and J by 3 bases, with 15 bases left in between. About this clonotype: The antigen remains undetermined.

The same sample was also used in a study of T cells expressing NK-cell markers. That report adds: Over 5 donors had dominant NKG2C+ clonotypes that comprised about 1.0-7.5% of their CD8+ T cells.

The sample consisted of PBMCs. The J gene is TRBJ2-7, the V gene TRBV28; possibly TRBD1 for D (6 bases). The origin of this receptor is a woman aged 18-29 years in good health. For the CDR3, the DNA is TGTGCCAGCAGCTCCGGGACATTCCTCTACGAGCAGTACTTC. Its translation: CASSSGTFLYEQYF.